Detailed here is one T cell receptor (beta chain). The sample belongs to a study of cytomegalovirus exposure and HLA in healthy donors. The primer mix had 60 Vbeta and 13 Jbeta primers. The method was immunoSEQ multiplex PCR; TCRdb's version includes in-frame clones alone and lacks a portion of them. The sample comprises 80,000 to 100,000 clones, roughly 81% of which are singletons, and roughly 1.5% rests with the top ten. The CDR3 is 14 amino acids. Germline V lookup: CDR1 MNHNY, CDR2 SVGAGI (reference sequence). The V end was cut by 8 bases, the J end by 3 bases, with 17 bases between. This sequence was found in a man aged 35 to 55 in good health and CMV-seronegative. The sequenced sample consisted of PBMCs. The chain joins TRBV6-6 to TRBJ2-7; D may be TRBD2 (6 bases). CDR3: CASAWEDTNYEQYF. The DNA of the CDR3 is TGTGCCAGCGCCTGGGAGGACACAAACTACGAGCAGTACTTC.